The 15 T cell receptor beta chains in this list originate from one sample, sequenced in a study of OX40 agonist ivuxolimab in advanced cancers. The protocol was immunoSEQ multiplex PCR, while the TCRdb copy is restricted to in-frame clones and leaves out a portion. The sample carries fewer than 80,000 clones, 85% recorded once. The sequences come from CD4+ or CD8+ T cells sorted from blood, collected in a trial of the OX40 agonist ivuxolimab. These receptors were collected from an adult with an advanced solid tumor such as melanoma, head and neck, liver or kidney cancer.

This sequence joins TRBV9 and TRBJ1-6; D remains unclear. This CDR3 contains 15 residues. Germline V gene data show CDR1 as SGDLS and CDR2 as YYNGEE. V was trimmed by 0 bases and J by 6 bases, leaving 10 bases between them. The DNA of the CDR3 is TGTGCCAGCAGCGTAGATAGGGTCACTAATTCACCCCTCCACTTT. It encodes CASSVDRVTNSPLHF.

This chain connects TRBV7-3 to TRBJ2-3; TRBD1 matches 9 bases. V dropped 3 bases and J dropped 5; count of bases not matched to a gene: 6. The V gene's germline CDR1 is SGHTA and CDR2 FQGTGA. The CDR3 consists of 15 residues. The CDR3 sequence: CASSFAGQGVDTQYF. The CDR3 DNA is TGTGCCAGCAGCTTCGCGGGACAGGGAGTAGATACGCAGTATTTT.

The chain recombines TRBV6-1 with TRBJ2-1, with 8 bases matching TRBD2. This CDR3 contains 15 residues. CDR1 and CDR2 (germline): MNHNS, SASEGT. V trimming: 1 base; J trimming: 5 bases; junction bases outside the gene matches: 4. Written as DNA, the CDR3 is TGTGCCAGCAGTGAAGGGGGACTAGGGAACAATGAGCAGTTCTTC. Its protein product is CASSEGGLGNNEQFF.

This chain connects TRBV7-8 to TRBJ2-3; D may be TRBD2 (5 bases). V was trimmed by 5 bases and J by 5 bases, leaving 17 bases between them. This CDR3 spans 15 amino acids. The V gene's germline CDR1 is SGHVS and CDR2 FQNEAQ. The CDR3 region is CASSPDFLEGDTQYF. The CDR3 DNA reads TGTGCCAGCAGCCCCGACTTCCTAGAGGGAGATACGCAGTATTTT.

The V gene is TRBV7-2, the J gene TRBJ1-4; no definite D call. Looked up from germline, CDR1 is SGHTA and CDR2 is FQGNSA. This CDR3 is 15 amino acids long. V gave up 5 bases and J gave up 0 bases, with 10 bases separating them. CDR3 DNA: TGTGCCAGCAGCCCGACGGGTCCAACTAATGAAAAACTGTTTTTT. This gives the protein CASSPTGPTNEKLFF.

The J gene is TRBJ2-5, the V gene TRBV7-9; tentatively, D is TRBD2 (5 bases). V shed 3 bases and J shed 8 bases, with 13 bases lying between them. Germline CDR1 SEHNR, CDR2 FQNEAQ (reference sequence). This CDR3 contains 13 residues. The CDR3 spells CASSFFGRETQYF. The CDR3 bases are TGTGCCAGCAGCTTCTTCGGCCGGGAAACCCAGTACTTC.

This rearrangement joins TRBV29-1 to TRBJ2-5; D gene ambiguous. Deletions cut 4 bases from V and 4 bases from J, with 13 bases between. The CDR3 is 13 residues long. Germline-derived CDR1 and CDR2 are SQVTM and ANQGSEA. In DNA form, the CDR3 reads TGCAGCGTTGCCTTCGCTGACGGAGAGACCCAGTACTTC. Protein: CSVAFADGETQYF.

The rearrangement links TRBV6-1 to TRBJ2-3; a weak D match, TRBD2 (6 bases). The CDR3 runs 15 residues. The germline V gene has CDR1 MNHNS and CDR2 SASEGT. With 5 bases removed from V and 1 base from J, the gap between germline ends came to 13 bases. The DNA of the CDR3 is TGTGCCAGCAGTCCCCCGAGGGAGGGCACAGATACGCAGTATTTT. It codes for CASSPPREGTDTQYF.

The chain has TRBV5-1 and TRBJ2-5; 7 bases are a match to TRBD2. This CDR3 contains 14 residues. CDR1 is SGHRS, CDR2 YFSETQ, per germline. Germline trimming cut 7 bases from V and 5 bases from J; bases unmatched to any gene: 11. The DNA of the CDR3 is TGCGCCAGCGCCCCCCAGGTGGGGGGGGAGACCCAGTACTTC. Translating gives CASAPQVGGETQYF. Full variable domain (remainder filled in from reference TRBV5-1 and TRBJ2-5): KAGVTQTPRYLIKTRGQQVTLSCSPISGHRSVSWYQQTPGQGLQFLFEYFSETQRNKGNFPGRFSGRQFSNSRSEMNVSTLELGDSALYLCASAPQVGGETQYFGPGTRLLVL.

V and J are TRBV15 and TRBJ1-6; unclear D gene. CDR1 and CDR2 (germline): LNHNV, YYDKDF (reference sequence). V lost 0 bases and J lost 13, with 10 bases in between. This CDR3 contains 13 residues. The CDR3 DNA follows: TGTGCCACCAGCAGAGACGGTAACGAGCCCCTCCACTTT. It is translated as CATSRDGNEPLHF.

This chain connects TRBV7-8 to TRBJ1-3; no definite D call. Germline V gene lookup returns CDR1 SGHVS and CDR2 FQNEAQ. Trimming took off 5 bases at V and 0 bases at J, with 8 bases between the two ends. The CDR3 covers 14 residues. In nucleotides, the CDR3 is TGTGCCAGCAGCAACGGGTACTCTGGAAACACCATATATTTT. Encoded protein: CASSNGYSGNTIYF.

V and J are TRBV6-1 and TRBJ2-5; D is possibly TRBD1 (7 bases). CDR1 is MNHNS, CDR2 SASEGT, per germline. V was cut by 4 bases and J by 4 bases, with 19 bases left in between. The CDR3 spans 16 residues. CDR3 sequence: CASSGHSGGRGETQYF. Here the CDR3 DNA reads TGTGCCAGCAGTGGCCACTCAGGGGGGCGAGGAGAGACCCAGTACTTC.

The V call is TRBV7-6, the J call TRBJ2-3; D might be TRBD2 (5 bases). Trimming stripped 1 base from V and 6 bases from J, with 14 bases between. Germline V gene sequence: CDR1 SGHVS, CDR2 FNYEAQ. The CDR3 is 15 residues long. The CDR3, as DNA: TGTGCCAGCAGCTTAGGGGGTGTTAGCGCGGATACGCAGTATTTT. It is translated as CASSLGGVSADTQYF.

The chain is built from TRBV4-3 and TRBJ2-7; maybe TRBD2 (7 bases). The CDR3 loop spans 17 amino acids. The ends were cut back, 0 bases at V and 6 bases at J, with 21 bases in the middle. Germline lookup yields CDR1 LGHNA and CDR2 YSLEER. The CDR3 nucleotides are TGCGCCAGCAGCCAAGACGGGGGCGCGGCGGGGGTGGGCGAGCAGTACTTC. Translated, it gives CASSQDGGAAGVGEQYF.

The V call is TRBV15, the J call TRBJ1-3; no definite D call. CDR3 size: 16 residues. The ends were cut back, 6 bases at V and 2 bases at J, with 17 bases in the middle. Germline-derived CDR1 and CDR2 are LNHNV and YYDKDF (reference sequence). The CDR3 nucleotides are TGTGCCACCAGTGTTCGGCCACCCAGCCCTGGAAACACCATATATTTT. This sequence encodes CATSVRPPSPGNTIYF.